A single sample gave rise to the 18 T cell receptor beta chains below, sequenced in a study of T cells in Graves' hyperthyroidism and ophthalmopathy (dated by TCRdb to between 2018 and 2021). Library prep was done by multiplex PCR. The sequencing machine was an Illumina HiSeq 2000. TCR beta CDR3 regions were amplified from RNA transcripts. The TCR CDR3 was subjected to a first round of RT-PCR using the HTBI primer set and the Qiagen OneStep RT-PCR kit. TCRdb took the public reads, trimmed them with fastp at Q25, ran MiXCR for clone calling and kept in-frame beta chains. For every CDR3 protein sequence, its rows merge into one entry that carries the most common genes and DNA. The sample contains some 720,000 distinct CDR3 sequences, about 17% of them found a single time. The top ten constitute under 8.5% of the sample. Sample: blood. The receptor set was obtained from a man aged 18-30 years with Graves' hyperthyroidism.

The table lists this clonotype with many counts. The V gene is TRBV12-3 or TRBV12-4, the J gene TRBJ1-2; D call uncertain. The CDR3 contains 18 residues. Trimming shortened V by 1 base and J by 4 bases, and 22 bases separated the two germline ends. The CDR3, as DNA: TGTGCCAGCAGTTTAGGCAGTCGACCCAACCCCCTACTCTATGGCTACACCTTC. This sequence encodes CASSLGSRPNPLLYGYTF.

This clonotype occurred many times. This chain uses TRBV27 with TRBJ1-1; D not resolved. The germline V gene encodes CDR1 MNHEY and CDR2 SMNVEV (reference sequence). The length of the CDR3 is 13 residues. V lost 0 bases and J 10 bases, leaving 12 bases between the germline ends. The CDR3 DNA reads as TGTGCCAGCAGTTTATCCATCTCGGGCTCAGCTTTCTTT. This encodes CASSLSISGSAFF.

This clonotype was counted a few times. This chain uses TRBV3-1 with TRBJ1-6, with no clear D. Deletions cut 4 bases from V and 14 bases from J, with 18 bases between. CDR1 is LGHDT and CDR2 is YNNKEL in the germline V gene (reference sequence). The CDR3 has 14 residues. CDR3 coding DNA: TGTGCCAGCAGCCTCCTCCCACCGTCCGGGGCCCTCCACTTT. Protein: CASSLLPPSGALHF.

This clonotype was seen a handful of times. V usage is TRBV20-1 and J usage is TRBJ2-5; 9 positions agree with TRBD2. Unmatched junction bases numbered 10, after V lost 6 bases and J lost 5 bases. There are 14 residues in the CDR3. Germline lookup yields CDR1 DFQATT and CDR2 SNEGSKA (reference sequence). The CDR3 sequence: CSARLAETWETQYF. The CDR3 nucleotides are TGCAGTGCAAGACTAGCGGAGACCTGGGAGACCCAGTACTTC.

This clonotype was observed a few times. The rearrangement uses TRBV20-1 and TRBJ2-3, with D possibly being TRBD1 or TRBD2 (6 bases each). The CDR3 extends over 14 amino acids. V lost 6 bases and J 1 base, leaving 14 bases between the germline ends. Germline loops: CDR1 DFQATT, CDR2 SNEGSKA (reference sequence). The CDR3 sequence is CSAPGASGTDTQYF. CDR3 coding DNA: TGCAGTGCGCCGGGGGCTAGCGGCACAGATACGCAGTATTTT.

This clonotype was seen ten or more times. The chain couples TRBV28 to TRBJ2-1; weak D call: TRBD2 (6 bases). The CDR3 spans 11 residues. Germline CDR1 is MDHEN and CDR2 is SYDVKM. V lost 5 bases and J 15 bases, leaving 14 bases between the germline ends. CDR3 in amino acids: CASSQRLGAFF. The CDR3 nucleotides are TGTGCCAGCAGTCAGAGACTAGGCGCGTTCTTC.

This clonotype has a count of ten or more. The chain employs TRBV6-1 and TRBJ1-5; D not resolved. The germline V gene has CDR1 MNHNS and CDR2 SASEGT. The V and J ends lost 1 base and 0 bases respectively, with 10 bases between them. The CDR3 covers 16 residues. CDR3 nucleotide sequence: TGTGCCAGCAGTGAAGGGGCACGGTATAGCAATCAGCCCCAGCATTTT. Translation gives CASSEGARYSNQPQHF.

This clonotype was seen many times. The CDR3 region is CASRFPGLAGNNEQFF. CDR3 nucleotide sequence: TGTGCCAGCAGATTCCCCGGACTAGCGGGAAACAATGAGCAGTTCTTC. V and J are TRBV28 and TRBJ2-1, with 12 bases that match TRBD2. The CDR3 length is 16 residues. V lost 6 bases, J lost 5 bases, and 8 bases stayed unmatched. The germline V gene encodes CDR1 MDHEN and CDR2 SYDVKM.

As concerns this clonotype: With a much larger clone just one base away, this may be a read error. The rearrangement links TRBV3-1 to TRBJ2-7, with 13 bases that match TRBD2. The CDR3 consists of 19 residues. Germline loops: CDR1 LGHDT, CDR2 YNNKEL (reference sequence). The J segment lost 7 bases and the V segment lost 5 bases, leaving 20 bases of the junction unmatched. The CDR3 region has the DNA TGTGCCAGCAGCGACTCCGCAAAGGGGGGACTAGCGGGACACAATGAGCAGTACTTC. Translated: CASSDSAKGGLAGHNEQYF.

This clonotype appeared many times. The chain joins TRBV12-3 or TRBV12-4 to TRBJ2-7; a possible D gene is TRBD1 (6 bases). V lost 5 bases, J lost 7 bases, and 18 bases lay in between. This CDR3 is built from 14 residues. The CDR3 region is CASSGTHLTGEQYF. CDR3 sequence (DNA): TGTGCCAGCAGTGGGACACATTTAACGGGAGAGCAGTACTTC.

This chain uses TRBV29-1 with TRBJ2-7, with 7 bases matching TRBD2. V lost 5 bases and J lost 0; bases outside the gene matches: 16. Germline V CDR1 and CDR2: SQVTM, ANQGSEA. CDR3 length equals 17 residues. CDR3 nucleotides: TGCAGCGTTATGGGACTACGCAGAACTCAGAACTCCTACGAGCAGTACTTC. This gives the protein CSVMGLRRTQNSYEQYF.

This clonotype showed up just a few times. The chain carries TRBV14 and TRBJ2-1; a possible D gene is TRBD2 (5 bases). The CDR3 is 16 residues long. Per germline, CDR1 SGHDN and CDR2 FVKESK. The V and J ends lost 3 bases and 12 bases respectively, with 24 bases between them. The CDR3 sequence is CASSHPSGIERFRQFF. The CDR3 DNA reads TGTGCCAGCAGCCACCCATCCGGAATCGAGCGGTTTAGGCAGTTCTTC. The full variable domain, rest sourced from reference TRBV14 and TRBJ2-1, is EAGVTQFPSHSVIEKGQTVTLRCDPISGHDNLYWYRRVMGKEIKFLLHFVKESKQDESGMPNNRFLAERTGGTYSTLKVQPAELEDSGVYFCASSHPSGIERFRQFFGPGTRLTVL.

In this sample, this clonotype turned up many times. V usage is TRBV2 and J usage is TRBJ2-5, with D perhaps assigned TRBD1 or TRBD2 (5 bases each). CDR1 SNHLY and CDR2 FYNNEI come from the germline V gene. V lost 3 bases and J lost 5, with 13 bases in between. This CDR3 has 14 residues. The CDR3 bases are TGTGCCAGCAGTGACAGATCGGGACGGGAGACCCAGTACTTC. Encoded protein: CASSDRSGRETQYF.

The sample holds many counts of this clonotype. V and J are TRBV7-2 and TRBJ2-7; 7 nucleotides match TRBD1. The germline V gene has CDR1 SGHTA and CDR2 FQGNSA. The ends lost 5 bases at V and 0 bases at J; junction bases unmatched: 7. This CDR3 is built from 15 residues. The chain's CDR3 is CASSLLTGPSYEQYF. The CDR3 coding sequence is TGTGCCAGCAGCCTCCTGACAGGGCCCTCCTACGAGCAGTACTTC.

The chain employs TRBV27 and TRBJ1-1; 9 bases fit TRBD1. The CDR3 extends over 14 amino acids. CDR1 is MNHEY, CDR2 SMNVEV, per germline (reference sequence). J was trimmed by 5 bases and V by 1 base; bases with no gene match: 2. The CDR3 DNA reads TGTGCCAGCAGTTTATACAGGGGGCTTACTGAAGCTTTCTTT. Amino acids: CASSLYRGLTEAFF.

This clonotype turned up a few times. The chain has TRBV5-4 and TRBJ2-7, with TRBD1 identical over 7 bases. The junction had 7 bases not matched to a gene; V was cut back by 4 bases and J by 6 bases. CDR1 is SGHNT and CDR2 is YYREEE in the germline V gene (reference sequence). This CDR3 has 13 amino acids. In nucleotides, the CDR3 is TGTGCCAGCAGCCTTCGACAGGGACCCGAGCAGTACTTC. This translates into CASSLRQGPEQYF.

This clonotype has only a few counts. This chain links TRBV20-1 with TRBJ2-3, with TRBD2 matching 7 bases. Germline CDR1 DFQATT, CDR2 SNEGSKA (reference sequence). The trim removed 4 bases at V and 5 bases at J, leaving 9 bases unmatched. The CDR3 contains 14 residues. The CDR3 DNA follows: TGCAGTGCTACCCCTGGCGGCGGGGGAGATACGCAGTATTTT. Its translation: CSATPGGGGDTQYF.

CDR3 residues: CASSLAVAGVSGELFF. The CDR3 DNA sequence: TGTGCCAGCAGCTTAGCGGTTGCCGGGGTATCCGGGGAGCTGTTTTTT. The chain employs TRBV7-2 and TRBJ2-2; tentatively, D is TRBD2 (5 bases). Trimming removed 0 bases from V and 6 bases from J, with 14 bases in between. The CDR3 consists of 16 residues. Germline V gives CDR1 SGHTA, CDR2 FQGNSA.